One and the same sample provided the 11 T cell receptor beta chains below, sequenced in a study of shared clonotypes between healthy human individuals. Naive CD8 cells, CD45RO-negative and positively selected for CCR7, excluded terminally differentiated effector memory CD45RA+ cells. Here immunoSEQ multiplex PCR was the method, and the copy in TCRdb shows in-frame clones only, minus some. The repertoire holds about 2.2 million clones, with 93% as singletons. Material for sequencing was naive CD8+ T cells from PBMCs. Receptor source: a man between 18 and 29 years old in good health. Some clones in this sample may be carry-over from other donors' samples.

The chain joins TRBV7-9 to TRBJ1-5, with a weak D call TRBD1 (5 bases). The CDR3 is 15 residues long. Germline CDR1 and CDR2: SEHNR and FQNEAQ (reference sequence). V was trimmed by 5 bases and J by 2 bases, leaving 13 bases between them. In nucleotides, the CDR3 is TGTGCCAGCAGCCACGGGGGGTCTGGCAATCAGCCCCAGCATTTT. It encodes CASSHGGSGNQPQHF.

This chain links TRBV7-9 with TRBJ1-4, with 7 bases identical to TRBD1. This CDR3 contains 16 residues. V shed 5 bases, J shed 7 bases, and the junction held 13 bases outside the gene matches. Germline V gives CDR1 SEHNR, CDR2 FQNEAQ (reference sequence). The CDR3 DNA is TGTGCCAGCAGCATCCGCACAGGGGAGGGGGGTGAAAAACTGTTTTTT. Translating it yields CASSIRTGEGGEKLFF. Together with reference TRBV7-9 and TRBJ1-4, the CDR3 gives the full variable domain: DTGVSQNPRHKITKRGQNVTFRCDPISEHNRLYWYRQTLGQGPEFLTYFQNEAQLEKSRLLSDRFSAERPKGSFSTLEIQRTEQGDSAMYLCASSIRTGEGGEKLFFGSGTQLSVL.

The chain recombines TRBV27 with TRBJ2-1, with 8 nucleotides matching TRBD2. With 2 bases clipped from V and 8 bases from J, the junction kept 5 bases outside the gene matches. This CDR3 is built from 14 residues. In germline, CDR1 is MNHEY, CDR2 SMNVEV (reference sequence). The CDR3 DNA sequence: TGTGCCAGCAGTTTAGCGGGAGGTGGGGATGAGCAGTTCTTC. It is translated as CASSLAGGGDEQFF.

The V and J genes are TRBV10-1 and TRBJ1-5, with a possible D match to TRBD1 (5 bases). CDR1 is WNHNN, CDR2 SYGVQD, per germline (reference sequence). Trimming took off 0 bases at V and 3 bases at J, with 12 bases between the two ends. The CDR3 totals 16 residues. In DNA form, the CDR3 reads TGCGCCAGCAGTGAGTCGGGGGGAATTGACAATCAGCCCCAGCATTTT. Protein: CASSESGGIDNQPQHF.

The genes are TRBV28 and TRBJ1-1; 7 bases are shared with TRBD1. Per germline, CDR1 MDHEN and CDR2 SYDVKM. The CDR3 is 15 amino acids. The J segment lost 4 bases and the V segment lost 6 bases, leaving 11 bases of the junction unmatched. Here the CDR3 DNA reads TGTGCCAGCAGCTACTACGAGGGGGCGAGCACTGAAGCTTTCTTT. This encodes CASSYYEGASTEAFF.

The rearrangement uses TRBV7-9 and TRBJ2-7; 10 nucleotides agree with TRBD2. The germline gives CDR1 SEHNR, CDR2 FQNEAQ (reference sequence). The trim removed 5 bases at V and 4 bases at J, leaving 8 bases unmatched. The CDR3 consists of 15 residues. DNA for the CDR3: TGTGCCAGCAGCCATCCCGGACTAGCGGAATACGAGCAGTACTTC. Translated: CASSHPGLAEYEQYF.

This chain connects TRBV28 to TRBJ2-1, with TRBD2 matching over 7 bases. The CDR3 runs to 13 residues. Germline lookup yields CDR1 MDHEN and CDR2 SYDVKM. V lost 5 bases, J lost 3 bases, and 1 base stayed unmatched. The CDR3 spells CASSGDYYNEQFF. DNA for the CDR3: TGTGCCAGCAGTGGGGACTACTACAATGAGCAGTTCTTC.

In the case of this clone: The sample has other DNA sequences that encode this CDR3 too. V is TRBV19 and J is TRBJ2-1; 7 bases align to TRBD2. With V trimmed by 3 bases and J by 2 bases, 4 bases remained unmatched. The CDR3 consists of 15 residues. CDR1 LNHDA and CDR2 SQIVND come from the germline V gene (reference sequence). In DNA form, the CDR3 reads TGTGCCAGTAGTATTGGTGGGAGGGCCTACAATGAGCAGTTCTTC. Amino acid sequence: CASSIGGRAYNEQFF.

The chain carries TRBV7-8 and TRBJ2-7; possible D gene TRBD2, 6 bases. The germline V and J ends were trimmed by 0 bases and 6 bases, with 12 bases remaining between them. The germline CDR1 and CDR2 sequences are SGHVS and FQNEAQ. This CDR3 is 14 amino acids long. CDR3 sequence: CASSLAGLGGEQYF. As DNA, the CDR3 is TGTGCCAGCAGCTTAGCAGGTTTGGGGGGCGAGCAGTACTTC. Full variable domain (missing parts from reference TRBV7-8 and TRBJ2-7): GAGVSQSPRYKVAKRGQDVALRCDPISGHVSLFWYQQALGQGPEFLTYFQNEAQLDKSGLPSDRFFAERPEGSVSTLKIQRTQQEDSAVYLCASSLAGLGGEQYFGPGTRLTVT.

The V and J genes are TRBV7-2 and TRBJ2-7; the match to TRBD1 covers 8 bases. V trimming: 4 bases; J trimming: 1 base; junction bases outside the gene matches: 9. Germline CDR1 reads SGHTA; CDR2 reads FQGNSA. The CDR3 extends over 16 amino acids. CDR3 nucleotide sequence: TGTGCCAGCAGCTCACCCCGGGACAGGCTGTCCTACGAGCAGTACTTC. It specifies CASSSPRDRLSYEQYF.

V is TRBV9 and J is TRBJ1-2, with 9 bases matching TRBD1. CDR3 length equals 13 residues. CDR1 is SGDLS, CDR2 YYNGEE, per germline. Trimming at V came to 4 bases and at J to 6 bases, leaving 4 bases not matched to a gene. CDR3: CASSTTGGDGYTF. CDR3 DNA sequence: TGTGCCAGCAGCACCACAGGGGGCGATGGCTACACCTTC.